Listed below are T cell receptor beta chains from one sample, sequenced in a study of T cells in Graves' hyperthyroidism and ophthalmopathy. Using its own MiXCR run on the multiplex PCR reads, TCRdb lists one record per CDR3 protein. Here the sample spans 300,000 to 450,000 distinct CDR3 sequences, more than 11% being singletons. Sample: blood. The receptors were gathered from a woman aged 60-70 years with Graves' hyperthyroidism. CDR3s include the opening cysteine and the closing phenylalanine or tryptophan. A D gene is named only where the DNA matches it firmly. Where a row states a size, it is once, few, many or the class of an expanded clone; other rows omit it.

TRBV24-1,many,TRBJ2-1,TRBD1,TGTGCCACCAGTGATTTGCAGGGGCAGGGGGCAGGCAATGAGCAGTTCTTC,CATSDLQGQGAGNEQFF
TRBV6-1,many,TRBJ2-7,-,TGTGCCAGCAGGACAGGTTCGTCCGAGCAGTACTTC,CASRTGSSEQYF
TRBV6-1,many,TRBJ2-1,-,TGTGCCAGCAGTCCGGACCCGTCCCGCCAGCAGTTCTTC,CASSPDPSRQQFF
TRBV7-8,many,TRBJ1-1,TRBD1,TGTGCCAGCAGCTTAGTAGGTCTTGAGACAGGGCCTGAAGCTTTCTTT,CASSLVGLETGPEAFF
TRBV15,-,TRBJ2-7,TRBD1,TGTGCCACCAGCAGCGGACAGGGGGCCTACGAGCAGTACTTC,CATSSGQGAYEQYF
TRBV12-3/TRBV12-4,many,TRBJ2-3,TRBD2,TGTGCCAGCGTCGCTAGCGGGAGGGCCGTAGATACGCAGTATTTT,CASVASGRAVDTQYF
TRBV11-2,-,TRBJ2-4,TRBD1,TGTGTCAGCAGTCCAGACAGGGGAGACATTCAGTACTTC,CVSSPDRGDIQYF
TRBV11-2,-,TRBJ2-3,TRBD1,TGTGCCAGCAGCGACGTCGGGACAGGCACAGATACGCAGTATTTT,CASSDVGTGTDTQYF
TRBV18,many,TRBJ1-1,-,TGTGCCAGCTCACCTCCGGCCGGCGGGGGCGATGGCACTGAAGCTTTCTTT,CASSPPAGGGDGTEAFF
TRBV2,many,TRBJ1-1,-,TGTGCCAGCAGTGGAGAGATTGAAGCTTTCTTT,CASSGEIEAFF
TRBV20-1,many,TRBJ2-1,TRBD2,TGCAGTGCTAGAGATTGGGCGACTAGCGGGAGGGTCTCCTACAATGAGCAGTTCTTC,CSARDWATSGRVSYNEQFF
TRBV28,many,TRBJ1-2,-,TGTGCCAGCAGACGTTCGGGGGTGACTTATGGCTACACCTTC,CASRRSGVTYGYTF
TRBV18,many,TRBJ1-1,-,TGTGCCAGCTCACCAACCCGCGACACTGAAGCTTTCTTT,CASSPTRDTEAFF
TRBV2,many,TRBJ2-5,-,TGTGCCAGCAGTGAAATGCGTCAAGAGACCCAGTACTTC,CASSEMRQETQYF
TRBV6-4,few,TRBJ2-3,-,TGTGCCAGCAGTGACTCGAAGGGGAGCACAGATACGCAGTATTTT,CASSDSKGSTDTQYF
TRBV7-3,many,TRBJ2-1,TRBD2,TGTGCCAGCAGCCCATCGGGACTAGCGGGAGTGGCTGAGCAGTTCTTC,CASSPSGLAGVAEQFF
TRBV5-1,-,TRBJ2-2,TRBD1,TGCGCCAGCAGCTCCCAGGGGGCCAGCGGGGAGCTGTTTTTT,CASSSQGASGELFF
TRBV7-9,many,TRBJ2-1,TRBD2,TGTGCCAGCAGCGCCCACCTAACGTACTTAGCGGGAGTTAGGAATGAGCAGTTCTTC,CASSAHLTYLAGVRNEQFF
TRBV7-3,many,TRBJ2-3,-,TGTGCCAGCAGCTTATACTACACAGATACGCAGTATTTT,CASSLYYTDTQYF
TRBV12-3/TRBV12-4,many,TRBJ2-1,TRBD2,TGTGCCAGCAGTTTGAGGGTTCGGGGGGACCCCTCCTACAATGAGCAGTTCTTC,CASSLRVRGDPSYNEQFF
TRBV7-9,many,TRBJ2-7,-,TGTGCCAGCAGCCGCCGAGGTGGGGACTACGAGCAGTACTTC,CASSRRGGDYEQYF
TRBV2,many,TRBJ1-2,TRBD1,TGTGCCAGCGCAGACAGGGGGCGAGGCTACACCTTC,CASADRGRGYTF
TRBV6-1,few,TRBJ1-1,-,TGTGCCAGCAGCAAACAAGACAGATCTGAAGCTTTCTTT,CASSKQDRSEAFF
TRBV20-1,-,TRBJ2-7,-,TGCAGTGCTAGGGGCGGCCCCTACTCCTACGAGCAGTACTTC,CSARGGPYSYEQYF
TRBV2,many,TRBJ1-2,-,TGTGCCAGCAGTGTACAGGGAGACTATGGCTACACCTTC,CASSVQGDYGYTF
TRBV27,many,TRBJ2-3,-,TGTGCCAGCAGTCCGCTCCCCGGGCGGCAAATTTCTAGCACAGATACGCAGTATTTT,CASSPLPGRQISSTDTQYF
TRBV24-1,many,TRBJ2-5,-,TGTGCCACCACTACGGGAGAACGCCAAGAGACCCAGTACTTC,CATTTGERQETQYF
TRBV7-7,many,TRBJ2-1,TRBD2,TGTGCTAGCAGCCCCTGGGGACTAGCGGGGAGCTCCTACAATGAGCAGTTCTTC,CASSPWGLAGSSYNEQFF
TRBV11-1,many,TRBJ2-7,-,TGTGCCAGCAGCTTATCACAGGGACTCTACGAGCAGTACTTC,CASSLSQGLYEQYF
TRBV14,-,TRBJ2-7,TRBD2,TGTGCCAGCAGCCAAGAGGGGGCCGGGGGACTAGCCCGGCAGTACTTC,CASSQEGAGGLARQYF
TRBV5-8,-,TRBJ2-7,-,TGTGCCAGCAGCGTGGGGGCAACCTACGAGCAGTACTTC,CASSVGATYEQYF
TRBV6-5,few,TRBJ2-6,-,TGTGCCAGCAGTTTATGGACGGACTCTGGGGCCAACGTCCTGACTTTC,CASSLWTDSGANVLTF
TRBV11-2,many,TRBJ2-2,TRBD2,TGTGCCAGCACCCTACGTTCGCTAGCGGGAGCGGGGACCGGGGAGCTGTTTTTT,CASTLRSLAGAGTGELFF
TRBV5-1,many,TRBJ2-6,TRBD1,TGCGCCAGCAGCATACACAGGGGTGCTGGGGCCAACGTCCTGACTTTC,CASSIHRGAGANVLTF
TRBV5-1,-,TRBJ2-5,TRBD2,TGCGCCAGCAGCTTTATTGCGGGAGTAGCGGAGACCCAGTACTTC,CASSFIAGVAETQYF
TRBV5-4,few,TRBJ2-5,TRBD2,TGTGCCAGCAGCGGGGGGGGGACTAGCGTCCAAGAGACCCAGTACTTC,CASSGGGTSVQETQYF
TRBV20-1,many,TRBJ2-3,TRBD1,TGCAGTGCTAGTACCGGGACAGGGGTTACAGATACGCAGTATTTT,CSASTGTGVTDTQYF
TRBV6-5,few,TRBJ2-3,TRBD2,TGTGCCAGCAGTCACCGACTAGCGGGAGTTGGAGATACGCAGTATTTT,CASSHRLAGVGDTQYF
TRBV12-3/TRBV12-4,many,TRBJ2-5,TRBD2,TGTGCCAGCACCCATTCGGGAGGGGGAGAGACCCAGTACTTC,CASTHSGGGETQYF
TRBV7-9,many,TRBJ2-1,-,TGTGCCAGCAGCATAAGAGGGGAGAATGAGCAGTTCTTC,CASSIRGENEQFF
TRBV9,many,TRBJ2-2,-,TGTGCCAGCAGCGGACGAACTAACACCGGGGAGCTGTTTTTT,CASSGRTNTGELFF
TRBV19,-,TRBJ2-1,-,TGTGCCAGTAGTATAGCCGGTTCGAGGATTTACAATGAGCAGTTCTTC,CASSIAGSRIYNEQFF
TRBV15,-,TRBJ2-4,-,TGTGCCACCAGCAGAGGCCCTCCCAAGCGGATAGCCAAAAACATTCAGTACTTC,CATSRGPPKRIAKNIQYF
TRBV24-1,few,TRBJ2-3,-,TGTGCCACCAGTGATTACCAGGGGTTTAGAAGGGATACGCAGTATTTT,CATSDYQGFRRDTQYF
TRBV19,-,TRBJ1-2,TRBD1,TGTGCCAGTAGCCGGGGGGCGACAGGGCGAGGCTACACCTTC,CASSRGATGRGYTF